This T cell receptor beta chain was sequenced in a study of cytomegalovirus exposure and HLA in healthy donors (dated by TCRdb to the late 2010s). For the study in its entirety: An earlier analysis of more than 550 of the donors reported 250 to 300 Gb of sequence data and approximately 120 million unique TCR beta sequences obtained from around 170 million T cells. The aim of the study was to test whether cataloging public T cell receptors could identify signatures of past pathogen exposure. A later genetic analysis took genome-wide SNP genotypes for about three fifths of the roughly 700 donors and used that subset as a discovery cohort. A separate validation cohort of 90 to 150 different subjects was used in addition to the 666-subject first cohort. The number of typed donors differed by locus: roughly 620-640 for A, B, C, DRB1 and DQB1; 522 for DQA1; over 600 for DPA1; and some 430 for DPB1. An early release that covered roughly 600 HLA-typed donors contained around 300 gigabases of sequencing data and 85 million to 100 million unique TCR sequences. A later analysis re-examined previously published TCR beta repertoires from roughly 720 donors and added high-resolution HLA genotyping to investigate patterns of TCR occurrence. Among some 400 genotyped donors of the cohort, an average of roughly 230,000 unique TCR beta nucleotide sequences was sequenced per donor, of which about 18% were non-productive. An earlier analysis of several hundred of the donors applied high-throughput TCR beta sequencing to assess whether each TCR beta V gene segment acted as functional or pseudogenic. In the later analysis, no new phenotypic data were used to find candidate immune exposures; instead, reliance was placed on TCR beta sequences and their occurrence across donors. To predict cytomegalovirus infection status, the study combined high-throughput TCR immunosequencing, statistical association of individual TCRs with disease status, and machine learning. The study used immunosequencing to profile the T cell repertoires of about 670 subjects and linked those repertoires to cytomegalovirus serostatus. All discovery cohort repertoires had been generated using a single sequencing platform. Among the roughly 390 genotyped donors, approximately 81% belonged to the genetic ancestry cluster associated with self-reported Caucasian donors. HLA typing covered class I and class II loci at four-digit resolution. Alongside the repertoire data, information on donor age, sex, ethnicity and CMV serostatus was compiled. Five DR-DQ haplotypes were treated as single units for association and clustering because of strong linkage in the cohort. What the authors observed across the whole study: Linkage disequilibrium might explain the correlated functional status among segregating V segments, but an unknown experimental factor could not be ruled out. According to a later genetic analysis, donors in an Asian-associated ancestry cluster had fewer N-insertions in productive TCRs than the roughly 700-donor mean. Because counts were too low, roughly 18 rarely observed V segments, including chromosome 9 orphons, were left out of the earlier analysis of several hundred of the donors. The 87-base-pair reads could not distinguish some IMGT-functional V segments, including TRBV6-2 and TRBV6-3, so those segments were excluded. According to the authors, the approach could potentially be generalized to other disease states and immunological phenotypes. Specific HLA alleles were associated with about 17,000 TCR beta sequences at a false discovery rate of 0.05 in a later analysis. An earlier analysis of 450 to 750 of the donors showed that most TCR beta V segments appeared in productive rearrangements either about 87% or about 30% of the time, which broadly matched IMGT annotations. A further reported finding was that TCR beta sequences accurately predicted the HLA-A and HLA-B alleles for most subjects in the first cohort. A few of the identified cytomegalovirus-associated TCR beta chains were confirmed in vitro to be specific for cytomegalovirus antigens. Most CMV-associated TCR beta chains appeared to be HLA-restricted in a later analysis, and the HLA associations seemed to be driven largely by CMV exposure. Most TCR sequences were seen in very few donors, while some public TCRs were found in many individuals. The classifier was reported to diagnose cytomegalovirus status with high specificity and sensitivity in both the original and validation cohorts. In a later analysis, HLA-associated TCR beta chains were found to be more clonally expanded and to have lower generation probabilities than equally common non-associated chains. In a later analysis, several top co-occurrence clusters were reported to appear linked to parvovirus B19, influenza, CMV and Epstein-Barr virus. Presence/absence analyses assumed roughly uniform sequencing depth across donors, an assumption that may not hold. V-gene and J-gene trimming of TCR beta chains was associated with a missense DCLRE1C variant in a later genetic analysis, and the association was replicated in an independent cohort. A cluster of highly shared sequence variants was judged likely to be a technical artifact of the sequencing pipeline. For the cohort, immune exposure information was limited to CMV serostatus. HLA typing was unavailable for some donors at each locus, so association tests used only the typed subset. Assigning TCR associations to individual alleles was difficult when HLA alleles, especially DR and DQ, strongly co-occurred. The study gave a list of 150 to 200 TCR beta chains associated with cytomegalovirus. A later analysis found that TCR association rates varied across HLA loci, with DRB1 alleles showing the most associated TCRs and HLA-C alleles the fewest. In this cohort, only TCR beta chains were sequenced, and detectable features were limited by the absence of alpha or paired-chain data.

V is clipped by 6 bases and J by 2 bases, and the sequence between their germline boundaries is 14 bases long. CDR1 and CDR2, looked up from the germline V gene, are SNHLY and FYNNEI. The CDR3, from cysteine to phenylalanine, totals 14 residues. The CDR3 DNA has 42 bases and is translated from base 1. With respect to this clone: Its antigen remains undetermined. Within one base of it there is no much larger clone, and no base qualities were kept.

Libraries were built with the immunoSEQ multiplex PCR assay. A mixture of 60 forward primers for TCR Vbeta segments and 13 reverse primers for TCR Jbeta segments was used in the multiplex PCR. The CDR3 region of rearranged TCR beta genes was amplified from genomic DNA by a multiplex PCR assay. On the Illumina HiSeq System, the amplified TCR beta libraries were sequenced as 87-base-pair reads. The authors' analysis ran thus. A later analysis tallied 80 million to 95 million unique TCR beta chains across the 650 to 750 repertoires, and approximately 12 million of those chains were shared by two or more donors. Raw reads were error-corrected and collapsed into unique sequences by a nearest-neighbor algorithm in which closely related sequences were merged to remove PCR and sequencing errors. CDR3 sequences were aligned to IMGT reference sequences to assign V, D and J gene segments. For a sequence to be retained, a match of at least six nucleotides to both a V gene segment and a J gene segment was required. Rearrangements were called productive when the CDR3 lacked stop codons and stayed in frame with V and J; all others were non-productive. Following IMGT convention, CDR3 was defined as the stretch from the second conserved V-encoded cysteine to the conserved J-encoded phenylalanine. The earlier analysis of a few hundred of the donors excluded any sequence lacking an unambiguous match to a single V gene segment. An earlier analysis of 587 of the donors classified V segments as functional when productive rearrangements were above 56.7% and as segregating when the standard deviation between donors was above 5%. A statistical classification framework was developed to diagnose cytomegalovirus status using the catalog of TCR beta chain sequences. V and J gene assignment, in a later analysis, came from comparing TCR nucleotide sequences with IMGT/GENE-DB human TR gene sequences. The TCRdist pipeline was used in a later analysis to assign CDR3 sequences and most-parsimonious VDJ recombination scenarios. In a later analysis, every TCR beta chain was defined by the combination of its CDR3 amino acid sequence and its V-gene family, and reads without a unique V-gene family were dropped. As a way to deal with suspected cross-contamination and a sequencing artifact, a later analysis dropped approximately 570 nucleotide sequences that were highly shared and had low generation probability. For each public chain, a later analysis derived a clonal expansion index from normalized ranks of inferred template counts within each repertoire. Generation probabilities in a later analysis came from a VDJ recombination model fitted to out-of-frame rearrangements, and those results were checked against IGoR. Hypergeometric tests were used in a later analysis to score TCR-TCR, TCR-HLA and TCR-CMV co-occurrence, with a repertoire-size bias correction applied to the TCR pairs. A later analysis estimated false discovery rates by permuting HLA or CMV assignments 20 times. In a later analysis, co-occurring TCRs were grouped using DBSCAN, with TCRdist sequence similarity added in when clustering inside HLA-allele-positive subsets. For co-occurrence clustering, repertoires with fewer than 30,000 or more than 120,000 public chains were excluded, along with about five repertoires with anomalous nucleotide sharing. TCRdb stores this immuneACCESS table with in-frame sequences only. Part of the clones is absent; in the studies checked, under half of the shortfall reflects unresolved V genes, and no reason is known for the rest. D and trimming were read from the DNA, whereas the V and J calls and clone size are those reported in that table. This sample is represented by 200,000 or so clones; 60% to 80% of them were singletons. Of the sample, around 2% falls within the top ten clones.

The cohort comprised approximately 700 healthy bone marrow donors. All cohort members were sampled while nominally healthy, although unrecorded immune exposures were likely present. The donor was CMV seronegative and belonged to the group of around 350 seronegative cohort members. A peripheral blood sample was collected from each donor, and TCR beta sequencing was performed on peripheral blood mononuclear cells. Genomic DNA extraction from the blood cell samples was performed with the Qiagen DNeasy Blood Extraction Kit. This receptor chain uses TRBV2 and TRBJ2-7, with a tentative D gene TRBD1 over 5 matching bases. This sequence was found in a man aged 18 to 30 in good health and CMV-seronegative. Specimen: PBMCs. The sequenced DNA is TGTGCCAGCAGGGAGACAGCCACTCCCTACGAGCAGTACTTC. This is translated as CASRETATPYEQYF.